These 25 T cell receptor beta chains were sequenced from one sample in a study of shared clonotypes between healthy human individuals. Clones were sequenced by immunoSEQ multiplex PCR, and TCRdb holds only the in-frame ones, with some missing. Seen here are about 1 million clones, 65% to 75% observed once, and the top ten hold about 1.5%. The source material was memory CD4+ T cells sorted from blood. Subset defined: CD45RA-negative fraction. All receptors come from a man aged 18 to 29 in good health.

The genes are TRBV6-1 and TRBJ1-1; D unclear. Germline V gives CDR1 MNHNS, CDR2 SASEGT. The CDR3 extends over 11 amino acids. V was pared by 3 bases and J by 6 bases, with 5 bases between. The CDR3 DNA is TGTGCCAGCAGTGAGGCGGCTGAAGCTTTCTTT. It yields the protein CASSEAAEAFF.

Turning to this clone: The germline gene is not matched at one end of the junction; a read error may be the cause. Other nucleotide sequences from this sample produce the same CDR3. The chain combines TRBV5-1 with TRBJ2-1; D remains ambiguous. Germline V lookup: CDR1 SGHRS, CDR2 YFSETQ. The length of the CDR3 is 11 residues. In DNA, the CDR3 is TGCGCCAGCAGCTCCGACAATGAGCAGTTCTTC. This translates into CASSSDNEQFF. Combining the CDR3 with reference TRBV5-1 and TRBJ2-1 gives the whole variable domain KAGVTQTPRYLIKTRGQQVTLSCSPISGHRSVSWYQQTPGQGLQFLFEYFSETQRNKGNFPGRFSGRQFSNSRSEMNVSTLELGDSALYLCASSSDNEQFFGPGTRLTVL.

The J gene is TRBJ1-5, the V gene TRBV2; no reliable D call. The CDR3 is 15 amino acids. Trimming stripped 1 base from V and 6 bases from J, with 13 bases between. Germline V lookup: CDR1 SNHLY, CDR2 FYNNEI. CDR3 sequence: CASSEVGDWGQPQHF. In nucleotides, the CDR3 is TGTGCCAGCAGTGAAGTGGGCGATTGGGGTCAGCCCCAGCATTTT.

The CDR3 DNA sequence: TGTGCCAGCAGTTTCCGCGCGAAATACGAGCAGTACTTC. Translated, it gives CASSFRAKYEQYF. This rearrangement joins TRBV27 to TRBJ2-7; D uncertain. Germline V gives CDR1 MNHEY, CDR2 SMNVEV (reference sequence). Trimming took off 3 bases at V and 4 bases at J, with 10 bases between the two ends. This CDR3 region has 13 residues.

The chain uses TRBV4-1 and TRBJ2-7; D unclear. Per the germline V gene, CDR1 is MGHRA and CDR2 is YSYEKL. Trimming took off 3 bases at V and 3 bases at J, with 9 bases between the two ends. The CDR3 length is 13 residues. CDR3 sequence (DNA): TGCGCCAGCAGCCACAATCTCGGCTACGAGCAGTACTTC. As protein: CASSHNLGYEQYF.

Note on this clone: Sequence at one end of the junction differs from germline and may be a read error. The chain joins TRBV6-5 to TRBJ1-2; D is unclear. CDR3 length: 11 residues. Germline lookup yields CDR1 MNHEY and CDR2 SVGAGI. The CDR3 region has the DNA TGTGCCAGCGGTTATACTTCTGGCTACACCTTC. It translates to CASGYTSGYTF.

This clone was observed a handful of times. Other nucleotide sequences in the sample specify the same CDR3. The CDR3 spells CSVVSDGNTIYF. CDR3 coding DNA: TGCAGCGTCGTCTCGGATGGAAACACCATATATTTT. The chain recombines TRBV29-1 with TRBJ1-3; D unclear. Trimming took off 6 bases at V and 3 bases at J, with 9 bases between the two ends. The germline gives CDR1 SQVTM, CDR2 ANQGSEA. The CDR3 covers 12 residues.

The V and J genes are TRBV5-1 and TRBJ2-7; no definite D call. Trimming left V 2 bases short and J 0 bases short, with 9 bases between. The CDR3 sequence is 14 residues long. CDR1 is SGHRS and CDR2 is YFSETQ in the germline V gene. CDR3 amino acids: CASSLGFVSYEQYF. As DNA, the CDR3 is TGCGCCAGCAGCTTAGGGTTTGTCTCCTACGAGCAGTACTTC.

This chain connects TRBV2 to TRBJ2-1; 12 positions match TRBD2. V dropped 6 bases and J dropped 9; count of bases not matched to a gene: 9. The CDR3 totals 15 residues. Looked up from germline, CDR1 is SNHLY and CDR2 is FYNNEI. In nucleotides, the CDR3 is TGTGCCAGCAGGCCCGCTAGCGGGGGGGTAGGTGAGCAGTTCTTC. Its translation: CASRPASGGVGEQFF.

The chain employs TRBV6-1 and TRBJ2-7; TRBD1 matches 8 bases. J was trimmed by 3 bases and V by 1 base; bases with no gene match: 11. Germline-derived CDR1 and CDR2 are MNHNS and SASEGT. CDR3 length equals 17 residues. CDR3 coding DNA: TGTGCCAGCAGTGAAGTATTCGGACAGGGAGTAAACTACGAGCAGTACTTC. Translation: CASSEVFGQGVNYEQYF.

The chain employs TRBV21-1 and TRBJ1-4; whether TRBD1, the table's D call, matches the DNA was not checked. TRBV21-1 counts as a pseudogene. This CDR3 is 16 amino acids long. As DNA, the CDR3 is TGTGCCAGCACTAAAGGGGATTGTACAGGGAACGAAAAACTGTTTTTT. Protein product: CASTKGDCTGNEKLFF.

The chain recombines TRBV30 with TRBJ2-6; 8 bases fit TRBD2. The V gene's germline CDR1 is GTSNPN and CDR2 SVGIG (reference sequence). The CDR3 covers 18 residues. Trimming took 2 bases from V and 3 from J; bases not matched to a gene: 12. CDR3 region: CAWSSTVAGIGGANVLTF. The CDR3 DNA reads TGTGCCTGGAGTTCTACCGTAGCGGGAATCGGTGGGGCCAACGTCCTGACTTTC.

The chain combines TRBV6-6 with TRBJ2-7, with 7 bases fitting TRBD1. Germline V lookup: CDR1 MNHNY, CDR2 SVGAGI (reference sequence). The junction had 2 bases not matched to a gene; V was cut back by 4 bases and J by 2 bases. This CDR3 is built from 13 residues. The CDR3 loop reads CASSLRGPYEQYF. In DNA, the CDR3 is TGTGCCAGCAGTTTAAGGGGGCCCTACGAGCAGTACTTC.

The chain joins TRBV9 to TRBJ2-5, with D perhaps TRBD1 or TRBD2 (5 bases each). Germline V gene lookup returns CDR1 SGDLS and CDR2 YYNGEE. V lost 0 bases to trimming and J lost 2 bases, with 8 bases between them. The CDR3 extends over 14 amino acids. In DNA, the CDR3 is TGTGCCAGCAGCGTAGAGTGGGGGCAAGAGACCCAGTACTTC. Translating it yields CASSVEWGQETQYF.

This clone was seen once. The chain employs TRBV7-3 and TRBJ1-5, with no clear D. The V end lost 6 bases, the J end lost 4 bases, and 4 bases lay between the germline ends. The CDR3 totals 11 residues. Germline V CDR1 and CDR2: SGHTA, FQGTGA. The CDR3 coding sequence is TGTGCCAGCAGGGGGAATCAGCCCCAGCATTTT. This codes for CASRGNQPQHF.

This clone has a handful of counts. The V gene is TRBV28, the J gene TRBJ2-5; D possibly corresponds to TRBD2 (5 bases). This CDR3 comprises 12 residues. Germline lookup yields CDR1 MDHEN and CDR2 SYDVKM. Trimming shortened V by 10 bases and J by 5 bases, and 14 bases separated the two germline ends. CDR3 nucleotides: TGTGCCACGGACGCGGGCGGCGAGACCCAGTACTTC. Amino acid sequence: CATDAGGETQYF.

The V gene is TRBV4-1, the J gene TRBJ2-2; D is undetermined. This CDR3 region has 16 residues. The germline V and J ends were trimmed by 0 bases and 4 bases, with 12 bases remaining between them. The germline V gene has CDR1 MGHRA and CDR2 YSYEKL. The chain's CDR3 is CASSQEHQERTGELFF. The CDR3, as DNA: TGCGCCAGCAGCCAAGAGCATCAGGAGCGCACCGGGGAGCTGTTTTTT.

This clone appeared a few times. The chain carries TRBV6-8 and TRBJ1-5; the match to TRBD1 covers 7 bases. Germline CDR1 and CDR2: MNHGY and SAAAGT. Unmatched junction bases numbered 14, after V lost 10 bases and J lost 2 bases. The CDR3 runs 16 residues. CDR3 region: CAIKGAPSGGNQPQHF. CDR3 coding DNA: TGTGCCATTAAGGGGGCGCCCTCGGGAGGCAATCAGCCCCAGCATTTT.

This chain links TRBV6-1 with TRBJ2-7; the D gene is possibly TRBD1 (5 bases). The CDR3 is 15 amino acids. V was cut by 1 base and J by 0 bases, with 10 bases left in between. Germline V gene sequence: CDR1 MNHNS, CDR2 SASEGT. CDR3 bases: TGTGCCAGCAGTGAAGTTCCAGGGTCCTCCTACGAGCAGTACTTC. Encoded protein: CASSEVPGSSYEQYF.

This clone appeared a few times. The chain combines TRBV28 with TRBJ1-1; the D is unclear. Trimming removed 8 bases from V and 0 bases from J, with 4 bases in between. The CDR3 covers 11 residues. From germline, CDR1 is MDHEN and CDR2 SYDVKM. CDR3 sequence: CASLLNTEAFF. The CDR3 DNA follows: TGTGCCAGCTTGTTGAACACTGAAGCTTTCTTT.

This chain joins TRBV4-1 and TRBJ2-7, with D uncertain. Germline CDR1 is MGHRA and CDR2 is YSYEKL. This CDR3 is built from 14 residues. Trimming left V 3 bases short and J 2 bases short, with 11 bases between. The CDR3 is CASSQLRGPYEQYF. The CDR3, as DNA: TGCGCCAGCAGCCAGCTGCGTGGCCCCTACGAGCAGTACTTC.

In DNA form, the CDR3 reads TGCGCCAGCAGCCGGACAGGTGGTACCGGGGAGCTGTTTTTT. Translation: CASSRTGGTGELFF. The chain carries TRBV4-3 and TRBJ2-2, with TRBD1 matching over 7 bases. The CDR3 is 14 residues long. Germline trimming cut 4 bases from V and 5 bases from J; bases unmatched to any gene: 4. CDR1 LGHNA and CDR2 YSLEER come from the germline V gene.

This clone has more than one count but fewer than ten. The junction differs from germline at one of its ends, possibly a read error. The chain carries TRBV7-9 and TRBJ1-1, with a possible D match to TRBD1 (6 bases). Germline loops: CDR1 SEHNR, CDR2 FQNEAQ (reference sequence). The CDR3 loop spans 13 amino acids. In DNA, the CDR3 is TGTGCCAGCAGCTCCCGGGGGCCAGCTGAGGCTTTCTTT. Amino acids: CASSSRGPAEAFF.

The chain links TRBV7-9 to TRBJ1-3, with 9 bases identical to TRBD1. CDR1 and CDR2 from the germline V gene are SEHNR and FQNEAQ (reference sequence). Germline trimming cut 6 bases from V and 3 bases from J; bases unmatched to any gene: 15. The CDR3 is 18 residues long. CDR3 region: CASSYTGGTNLHGNTIYF. The CDR3 DNA reads as TGTGCCAGCAGTTACACAGGGGGCACTAACCTCCATGGAAACACCATATATTTT.

The rearrangement joins TRBV10-3 to TRBJ2-5; 9 nucleotides align to TRBD1. The CDR3 contains 14 residues. The germline gives CDR1 ENHRY, CDR2 SYGVKD. Trimming cost V 6 bases and J 5 bases; bases outside gene matches: 7. The chain's CDR3 is CAISDRGEGETQYF. Here the CDR3 DNA reads TGTGCCATCAGCGACAGGGGGGAAGGGGAGACCCAGTACTTC.